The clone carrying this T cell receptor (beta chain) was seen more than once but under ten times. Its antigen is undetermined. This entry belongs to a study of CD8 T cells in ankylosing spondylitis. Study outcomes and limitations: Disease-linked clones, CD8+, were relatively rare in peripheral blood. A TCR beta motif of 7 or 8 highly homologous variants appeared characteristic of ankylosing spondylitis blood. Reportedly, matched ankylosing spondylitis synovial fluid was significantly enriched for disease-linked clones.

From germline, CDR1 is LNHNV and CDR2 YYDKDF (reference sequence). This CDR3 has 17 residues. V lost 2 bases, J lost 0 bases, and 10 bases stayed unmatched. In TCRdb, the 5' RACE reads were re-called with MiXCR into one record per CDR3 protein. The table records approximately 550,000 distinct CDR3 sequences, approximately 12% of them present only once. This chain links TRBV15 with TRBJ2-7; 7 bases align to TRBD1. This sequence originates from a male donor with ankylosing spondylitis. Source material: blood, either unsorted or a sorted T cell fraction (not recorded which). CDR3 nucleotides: TGTGCCACCAGCAGATCCGGACAGGTTAGCAGCTCCTACGAGCAGTACTTC. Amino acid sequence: CATSRSGQVSSSYEQYF.